This record concerns one T cell receptor beta chain sequence. Its specific antigen is unknown. Per-nucleotide qualities are absent, and no much larger clonotype sits a single base away. The source of the sample is a study of blood T cell repertoires in COVID-19 (dated by TCRdb to 2018 to 2021). Background on the whole study: Collaborator samples came from the United States, Italy and Spain and covered acute and convalescent phases of COVID-19. The prospective study material was composed of cDNA or gDNA derived from T cells, B-cell-depleted T cells, or PBMCs. A freely available public database, intended as a resource for researchers studying the immune response to SARS-CoV-2, is where the repertoires were released. The dataset comprised deeply sampled blood TCRbeta repertoires from subjects exposed to, actively infected with, or recovered from COVID-19. The samples were drawn from two sources: the first 160 participants of the ongoing ImmuneRACE study, and 1,254 subjects contributed by 6 global collaborators. Nearly every sample came with metadata listing a de-identified subject ID, COVID-19 status, age in years and sex. Where HLA class I and class II types were available, the types were taken from metadata supplied by the sample provider, not from assay-based typing. What the research found in general, with its limitations: How much clinical and demographic metadata was included differed by source and by participant, and the metadata was provided uncurated.

Whole blood was collected in K2EDTA tubes by collaborating institutions according to the institutions' own protocols. For TCRbeta analysis, collaborators shipped samples as frozen whole blood, isolated PBMCs, or DNA extracted from either of those sample types. The immunoSEQ Assay, a bias-controlled multiplex PCR, was used to amplify TCRbeta CDR3 regions from genomic DNA. Processing in the source paper ran as follows. The number of nucleated cells in each sample was estimated by amplification of reference gene primers within the assay. To quantify the absolute abundance of each unique TCRbeta CDR3 rearrangement, sequence reads were collapsed and filtered. For each sample, productive Simpson clonality was calculated as the square root of Simpson's diversity index across productive rearrangements. Held by TCRdb, this immuneACCESS table contains in-frame sequences only and omits some clones. Under half of the omission traces to an unresolved V gene where checked; the cause of the rest is unknown. That table furnishes V, J and clone size, whereas the DNA furnished D and trimming. The sample has 200,000 or so clones on record, roughly 85% of them singletons. The ten most abundant clones make up roughly 3% of the sample.

CDR1 and CDR2 are drawn from the germline V gene (reference sequence): SGHNT, YYREEE. From cysteine to phenylalanine, the CDR3 is 16 amino acids long. Only the CDR3 region is kept as DNA, spanning 48 bases read in frame from base 1. V is cut by 4 bases and J by 2 bases, and the space between the germline ends is 16 bases. Recombination linked TRBV5-4 to TRBJ2-1; TRBD2 is possibly the D segment (5 matching bases). This TCR came from a man aged 60 to 75 with acute or convalescent COVID-19. Material for sequencing was peripheral blood. CDR3 loop: CASSGRAPSPYNEQFF. The nucleotide sequence is TGTGCCAGCAGCGGGCGGGCACCGAGCCCCTACAATGAGCAGTTCTTC.